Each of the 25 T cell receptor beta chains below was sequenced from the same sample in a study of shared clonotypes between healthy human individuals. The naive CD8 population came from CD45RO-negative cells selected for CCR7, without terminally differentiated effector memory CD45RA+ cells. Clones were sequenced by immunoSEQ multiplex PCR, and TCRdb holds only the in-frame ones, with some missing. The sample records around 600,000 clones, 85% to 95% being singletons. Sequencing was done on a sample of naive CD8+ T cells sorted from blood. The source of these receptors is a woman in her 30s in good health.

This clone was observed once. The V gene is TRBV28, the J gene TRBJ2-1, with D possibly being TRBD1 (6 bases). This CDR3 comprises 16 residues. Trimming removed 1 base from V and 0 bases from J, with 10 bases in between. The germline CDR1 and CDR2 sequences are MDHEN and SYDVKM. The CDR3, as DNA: TGTGCCAGCAGTTTATCCAGGGGAACCTCCTACAATGAGCAGTTCTTC. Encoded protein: CASSLSRGTSYNEQFF.

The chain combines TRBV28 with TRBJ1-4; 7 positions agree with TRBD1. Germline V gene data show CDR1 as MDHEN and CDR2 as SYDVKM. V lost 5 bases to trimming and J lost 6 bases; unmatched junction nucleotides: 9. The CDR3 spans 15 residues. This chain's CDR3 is CASSPPPGTDEKLFF. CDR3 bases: TGTGCCAGCAGTCCCCCTCCGGGGACAGATGAAAAACTGTTTTTT. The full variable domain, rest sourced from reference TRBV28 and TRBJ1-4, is DVKVTQSSRYLVKRTGEKVFLECVQDMDHENMFWYRQDPGLGLRLIYFSYDVKMKEKGDIPEGYSVSREKKERFSLILESASTNQTSMYLCASSPPPGTDEKLFFGSGTQLSVL.

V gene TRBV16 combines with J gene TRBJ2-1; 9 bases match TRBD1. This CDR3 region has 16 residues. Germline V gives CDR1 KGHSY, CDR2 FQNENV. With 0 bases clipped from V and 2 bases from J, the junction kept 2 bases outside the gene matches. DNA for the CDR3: TGTGCCAGCAGCCAATCCGGACAGGGGACCTACAATGAGCAGTTCTTC. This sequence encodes CASSQSGQGTYNEQFF.

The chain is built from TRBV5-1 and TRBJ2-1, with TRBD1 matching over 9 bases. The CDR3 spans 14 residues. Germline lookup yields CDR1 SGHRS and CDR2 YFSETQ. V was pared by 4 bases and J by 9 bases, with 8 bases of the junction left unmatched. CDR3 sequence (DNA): TGCGCCAGCAGCCCGGGACAGGGAATCACTGAGCAGTTCTTC. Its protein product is CASSPGQGITEQFF. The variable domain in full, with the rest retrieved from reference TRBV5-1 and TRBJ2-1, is KAGVTQTPRYLIKTRGQQVTLSCSPISGHRSVSWYQQTPGQGLQFLFEYFSETQRNKGNFPGRFSGRQFSNSRSEMNVSTLELGDSALYLCASSPGQGITEQFFGPGTRLTVL.

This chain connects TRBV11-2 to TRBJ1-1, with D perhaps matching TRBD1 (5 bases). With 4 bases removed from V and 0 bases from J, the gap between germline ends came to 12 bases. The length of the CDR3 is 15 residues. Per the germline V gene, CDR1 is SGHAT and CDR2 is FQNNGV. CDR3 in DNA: TGTGCCAGCAGCTCGACACCAGGGTTGAACACTGAAGCTTTCTTT. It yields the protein CASSSTPGLNTEAFF.

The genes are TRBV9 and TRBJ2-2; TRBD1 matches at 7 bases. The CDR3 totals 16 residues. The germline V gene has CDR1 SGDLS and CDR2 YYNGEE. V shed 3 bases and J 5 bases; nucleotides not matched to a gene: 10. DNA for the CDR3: TGTGCCAGCAGCGAAACGACGTCAGGGGGAACCGGGGAGCTGTTTTTT. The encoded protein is CASSETTSGGTGELFF.

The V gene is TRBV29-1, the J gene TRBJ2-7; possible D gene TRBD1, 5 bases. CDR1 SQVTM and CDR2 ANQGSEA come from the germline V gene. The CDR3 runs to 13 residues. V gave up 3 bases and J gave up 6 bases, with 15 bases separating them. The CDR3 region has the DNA TGCAGCGTTGACGAAGGGGTAGGAAGCGAGCAGTACTTC. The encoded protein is CSVDEGVGSEQYF.

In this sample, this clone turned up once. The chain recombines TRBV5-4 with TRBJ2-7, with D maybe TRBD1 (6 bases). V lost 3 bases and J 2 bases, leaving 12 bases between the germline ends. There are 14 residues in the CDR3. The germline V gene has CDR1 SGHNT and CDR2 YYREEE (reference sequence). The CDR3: CASSSQGWTYEQYF. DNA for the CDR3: TGTGCCAGCAGCTCACAGGGTTGGACCTACGAGCAGTACTTC.

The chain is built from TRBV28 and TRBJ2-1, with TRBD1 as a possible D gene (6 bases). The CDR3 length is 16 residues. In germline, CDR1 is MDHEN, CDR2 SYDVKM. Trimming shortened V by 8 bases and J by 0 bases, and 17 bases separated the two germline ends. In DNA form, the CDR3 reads TGTGCCAGCGGGGGCGTAGATTCGAGCTCCTACAATGAGCAGTTCTTC. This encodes CASGGVDSSSYNEQFF. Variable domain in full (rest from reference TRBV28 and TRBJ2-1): DVKVTQSSRYLVKRTGEKVFLECVQDMDHENMFWYRQDPGLGLRLIYFSYDVKMKEKGDIPEGYSVSREKKERFSLILESASTNQTSMYLCASGGVDSSSYNEQFFGPGTRLTVL.

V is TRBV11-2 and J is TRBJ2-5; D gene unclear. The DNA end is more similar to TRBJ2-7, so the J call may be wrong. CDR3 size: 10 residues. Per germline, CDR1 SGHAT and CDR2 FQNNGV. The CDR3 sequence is CASSHYEQYF. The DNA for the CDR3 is TGTGCCAGCAGCCACTACGAGCAGTACTTC.

The CDR3 nucleotides read TGTGCCAGCAGCTTAACGGGGGGAACGAACACTGAAGCTTTCTTT. Translating gives CASSLTGGTNTEAFF. J is TRBJ1-1 and V is TRBV7-3, with D possibly TRBD1 on 5 matching bases. Deletions cut 0 bases from V and 1 base from J, with 9 bases between. Germline lookup yields CDR1 SGHTA and CDR2 FQGTGA. The CDR3 length is 15 residues.

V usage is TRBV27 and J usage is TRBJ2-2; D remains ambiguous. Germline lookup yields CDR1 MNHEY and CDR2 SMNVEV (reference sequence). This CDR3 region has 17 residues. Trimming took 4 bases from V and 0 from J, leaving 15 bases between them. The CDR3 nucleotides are TGTGCCAGCAGTTCCATCGAATTCCGCGCGAACACCGGGGAGCTGTTTTTT. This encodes CASSSIEFRANTGELFF.

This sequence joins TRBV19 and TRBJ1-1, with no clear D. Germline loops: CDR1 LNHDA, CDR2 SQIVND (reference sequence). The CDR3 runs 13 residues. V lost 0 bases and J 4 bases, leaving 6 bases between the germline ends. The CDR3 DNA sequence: TGTGCCAGTAGTATAGATCGGCCCACTGAAGCTTTCTTT. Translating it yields CASSIDRPTEAFF.

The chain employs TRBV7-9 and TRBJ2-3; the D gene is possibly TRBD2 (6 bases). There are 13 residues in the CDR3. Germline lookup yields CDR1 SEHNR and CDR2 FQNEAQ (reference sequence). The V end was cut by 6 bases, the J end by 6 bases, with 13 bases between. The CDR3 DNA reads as TGTGCCAGCAGGAACTCACTAGCTGATACGCAGTATTTT. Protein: CASRNSLADTQYF.

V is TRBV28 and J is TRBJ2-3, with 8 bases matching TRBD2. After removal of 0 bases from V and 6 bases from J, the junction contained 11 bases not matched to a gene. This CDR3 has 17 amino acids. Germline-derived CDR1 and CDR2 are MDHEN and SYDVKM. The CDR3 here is CASSLWSNGRAGDTQYF. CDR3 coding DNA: TGTGCCAGCAGTTTATGGAGTAACGGGAGGGCCGGGGATACGCAGTATTTT.

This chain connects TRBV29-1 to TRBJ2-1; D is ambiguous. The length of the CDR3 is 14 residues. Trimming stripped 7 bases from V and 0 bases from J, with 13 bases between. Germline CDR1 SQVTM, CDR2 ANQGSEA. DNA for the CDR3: TGCAGCGCCTCCGGGTACAACTCCTACAATGAGCAGTTCTTC. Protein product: CSASGYNSYNEQFF.

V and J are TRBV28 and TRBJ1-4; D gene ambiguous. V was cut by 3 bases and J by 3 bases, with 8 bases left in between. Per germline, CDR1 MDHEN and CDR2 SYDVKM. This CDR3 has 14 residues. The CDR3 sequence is CASSFFGANEKLFF. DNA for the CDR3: TGTGCCAGCAGTTTCTTCGGAGCTAATGAAAAACTGTTTTTT.

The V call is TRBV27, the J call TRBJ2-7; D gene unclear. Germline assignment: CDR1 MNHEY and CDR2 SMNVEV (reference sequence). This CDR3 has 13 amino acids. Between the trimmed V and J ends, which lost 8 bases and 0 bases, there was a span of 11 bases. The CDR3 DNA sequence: TGTGCCAGCCCCCGACCCAGCTCCTACGAGCAGTACTTC. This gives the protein CASPRPSSYEQYF.

CDR3 nucleotides: TGTGCCAGTAGTATCCCGCCGGGAAATGAAAAACTGTTTTTT. Amino acid sequence: CASSIPPGNEKLFF. The genes are TRBV19 and TRBJ1-4; D call uncertain. The CDR3 runs 14 residues. Trimming stripped 3 bases from V and 5 bases from J, with 10 bases between. The V gene's germline CDR1 is LNHDA and CDR2 SQIVND (reference sequence).

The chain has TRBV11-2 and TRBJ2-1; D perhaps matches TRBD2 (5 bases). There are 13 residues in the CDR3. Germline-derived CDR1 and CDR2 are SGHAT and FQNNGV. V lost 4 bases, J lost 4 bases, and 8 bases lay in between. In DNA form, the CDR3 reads TGTGCCAGCAGCTCTCGGGGATACAATGAGCAGTTCTTC. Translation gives CASSSRGYNEQFF.

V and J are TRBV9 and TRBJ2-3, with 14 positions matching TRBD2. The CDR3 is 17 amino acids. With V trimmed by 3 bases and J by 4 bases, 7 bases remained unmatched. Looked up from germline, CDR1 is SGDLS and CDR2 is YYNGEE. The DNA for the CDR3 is TGTGCCAGCAGCGGTGGACTAGCGGGAGGATCGGCAGATACGCAGTATTTT. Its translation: CASSGGLAGGSADTQYF.

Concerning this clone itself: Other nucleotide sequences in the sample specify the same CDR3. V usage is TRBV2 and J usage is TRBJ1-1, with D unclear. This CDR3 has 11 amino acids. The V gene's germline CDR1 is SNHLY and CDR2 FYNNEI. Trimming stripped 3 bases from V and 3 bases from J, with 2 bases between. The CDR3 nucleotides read TGTGCCAGCAGTGAGTACACTGAAGCTTTCTTT. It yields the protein CASSEYTEAFF.

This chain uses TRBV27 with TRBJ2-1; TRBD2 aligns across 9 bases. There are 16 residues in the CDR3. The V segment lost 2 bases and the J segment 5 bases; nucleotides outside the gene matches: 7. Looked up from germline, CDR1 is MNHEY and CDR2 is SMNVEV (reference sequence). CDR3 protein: CASSLQRTSVDNEQFF. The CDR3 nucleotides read TGTGCCAGCAGTTTACAAAGGACTAGCGTCGACAATGAGCAGTTCTTC.

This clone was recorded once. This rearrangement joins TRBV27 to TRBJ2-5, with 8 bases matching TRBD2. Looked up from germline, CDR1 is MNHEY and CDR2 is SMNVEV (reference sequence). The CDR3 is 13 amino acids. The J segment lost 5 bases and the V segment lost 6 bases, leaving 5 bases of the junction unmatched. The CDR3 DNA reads TGTGCCAGCAGAACGGGACTAGGGGAGACCCAGTACTTC. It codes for CASRTGLGETQYF.

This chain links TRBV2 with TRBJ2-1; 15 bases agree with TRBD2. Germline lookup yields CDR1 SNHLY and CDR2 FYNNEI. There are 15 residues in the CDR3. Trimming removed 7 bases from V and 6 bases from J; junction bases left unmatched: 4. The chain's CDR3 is CASTGLAGGGNEQFF. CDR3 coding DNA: TGTGCCAGCACGGGACTAGCGGGAGGCGGCAATGAGCAGTTCTTC. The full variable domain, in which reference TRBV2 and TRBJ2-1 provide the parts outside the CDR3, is EPEVTQTPSHQVTQMGQEVILRCVPISNHLYFYWYRQILGQKVEFLVSFYNNEISEKSEIFDDQFSVERPDGSNFTLKIRSTKLEDSAMYFCASTGLAGGGNEQFFGPGTRLTVL.